A single sample gave rise to the 28 T cell receptor beta chains below, sequenced in a study of blood T cells in healthy people across ages. Using a J-beta primer mix together with a sample-barcoded 5' primer, a second PCR was run for about 6 to 11 cycles. TCRdb reprocessed the 5' RACE reads via MiXCR and lists one record per CDR3 protein. The data hold some 1.5 million distinct CDR3 sequences, with 28% observed a single time. The specimen was blood. All receptors derive from a woman aged 25 to 39 in good health.

This chain connects TRBV6-6 to TRBJ1-3, with a tentative D call TRBD1 (6 bases). V shed 6 bases and J shed 0 bases, with 18 bases lying between them. Germline V lookup: CDR1 MNHNY, CDR2 SVGAGI (reference sequence). The CDR3 covers 17 residues. CDR3 DNA sequence: TGTGCCAGCAGAACCACCGGGCAGGGGAGCTCTGGAAACACCATATATTTT. Its translation: CASRTTGQGSSGNTIYF.

The rearrangement links TRBV24-1 to TRBJ2-5; TRBD1 is a possible D gene (7 bases). CDR1 and CDR2 (germline): KGHDR, SFDVKD. The CDR3 consists of 14 residues. Trimming shortened V by 3 bases and J by 9 bases, and 16 bases separated the two germline ends. CDR3 sequence reads: CATSDPGQGEAQYF. The CDR3 DNA sequence: TGTGCCACCAGTGATCCGGGGCAGGGGGAGGCCCAGTACTTC.

The V call is TRBV18, the J call TRBJ2-1, with a weak D call TRBD2 (6 bases). The CDR3 runs 14 residues. V was clipped by 2 bases and J by 10 bases, with 15 bases between them. In germline, CDR1 is KGHSH, CDR2 LQKENI. DNA of the CDR3: TGTGCCAGCTCACCAGGAGGGGCGGCCTACGAGCAGTTCTTC. Translated: CASSPGGAAYEQFF. Full variable domain (rest looked up from reference TRBV18 and TRBJ2-1): NAGVMQNPRHLVRRRGQEARLRCSPMKGHSHVYWYRQLPEEGLKFMVYLQKENIIDESGMPKERFSAEFPKEGPSILRIQQVVRGDSAAYFCASSPGGAAYEQFFGPGTRLTVL.

J is TRBJ2-1 and V is TRBV12-3 or TRBV12-4; D possibly corresponds to TRBD2 (6 bases). The CDR3 covers 16 residues. Deletions cut 6 bases from V and 4 bases from J, with 19 bases between. The CDR3 DNA follows: TGTGCCAGCAGCCGATACGGGACGGAGGGTTACAATGAGCAGTTCTTC. It encodes CASSRYGTEGYNEQFF.

This clonotype was found a few times. J is TRBJ1-3 and V is TRBV29-1; 7 bases are shared with TRBD1. The length of the CDR3 is 12 residues. Per germline, CDR1 SQVTM and CDR2 ANQGSEA. V was pared by 7 bases and J by 4 bases, with 4 bases of the junction left unmatched. DNA of the CDR3: TGCAGCGCCCGGGACAGCGGAAACACCATATATTTT. It translates to CSARDSGNTIYF. Together with reference TRBV29-1 and TRBJ1-3, the CDR3 gives the full variable domain: SAVISQKPSRDICQRGTSLTIQCQVDSQVTMMFWYRQQPGQSLTLIATANQGSEATYESGFVIDKFPISRPNLTFSTLTVSNMSPEDSSIYLCSARDSGNTIYFGEGSWLTVV.

This clonotype has ten or more counts. The V call is TRBV7-6, the J call TRBJ2-1; 13 positions match TRBD2. CDR1 and CDR2 (germline): SGHVS, FNYEAQ. V shed 5 bases, J shed 12 bases, and the junction held 4 bases outside the gene matches. The CDR3 spans 13 residues. The CDR3 nucleotides are TGTGCCAGCAGCCGGAGGACTAGCGGGGGGCAGTTCTTC. It translates to CASSRRTSGGQFF.

This clonotype has ten or more counts. Its ends do not fully match the called genes, so a read error is possible. This chain joins TRBV6-1 and TRBJ2-1; 15 bases are a match to TRBD2. The germline gives CDR1 MNHNS, CDR2 SASEGT. The length of the CDR3 is 15 residues. This CDR3 is CASSGLAGGYNEQFF. The CDR3 nucleotides read TGCGCCAGCAGCGGACTAGCGGGGGGGTACAATGAGCAGTTCTTC.

This clonotype is a singleton in its sample. Lacking the conserved final phenylalanine or tryptophan, this CDR3 likely reflects a read error. This chain connects TRBV29-1 to TRBJ2-3; weak D call: TRBD2 (6 bases). The CDR3 loop spans 15 amino acids. Germline loops: CDR1 SQVTM, CDR2 ANQGSEA. The V end was cut by 3 bases, the J end by 2 bases, with 15 bases between. For the CDR3, the DNA is TGCAGCGTTGACATGGCGGGACCGCTCACAGATACGCAGTATTTG. The encoded protein is CSVDMAGPLTDTQYL.

V gene TRBV20-1 combines with J gene TRBJ2-5; TRBD2 matches at 10 bases. This CDR3 has 17 residues. Germline lookup yields CDR1 DFQATT and CDR2 SNEGSKA (reference sequence). V dropped 1 base and J dropped 5; count of bases not matched to a gene: 13. CDR3 sequence: CSARGRVLAGVVETQYF. The CDR3 region has the DNA TGCAGTGCTAGAGGGCGAGTCCTAGCGGGAGTGGTTGAGACCCAGTACTTC.

At least ten counts were recorded for this clonotype. The chain is built from TRBV5-1 and TRBJ1-1; no clear D gene. The CDR3 runs to 14 residues. The V end was cut by 0 bases, the J end by 1 base, with 7 bases between. CDR1 is SGHRS and CDR2 is YFSETQ in the germline V gene. CDR3 sequence: CASSLANQNTEAFF. CDR3 sequence (DNA): TGCGCCAGCAGCTTGGCTAACCAGAACACTGAAGCTTTCTTT.

The gene calls are TRBV6-2 or TRBV6-3 and TRBJ2-1, with D possibly TRBD2 on 7 matching bases. Trimming cost V 2 bases and J 6 bases, with 17 bases left between them. The CDR3 consists of 16 residues. The germline V gene has CDR1 MNHEY and CDR2 SVGEGT. In DNA form, the CDR3 reads TGTGCCAGCAGTTACACCCGGGGGGCCCTGGGCAATGAGCAGTTCTTC. It specifies CASSYTRGALGNEQFF.

This clonotype has only a few counts. V is TRBV19 and J is TRBJ1-5; weak D call: TRBD1 (5 bases). There are 14 residues in the CDR3. The germline V gene has CDR1 LNHDA and CDR2 SQIVND (reference sequence). V was pared by 4 bases and J by 5 bases, with 12 bases between. This CDR3 reads CASSTRTGHQPQHF. The DNA of the CDR3 is TGTGCCAGTAGTACCCGGACGGGGCATCAGCCCCAGCATTTT.

J is TRBJ2-7 and V is TRBV2, with a weak D call TRBD2 (6 bases). Germline lookup yields CDR1 SNHLY and CDR2 FYNNEI. The germline V and J ends were trimmed by 4 bases and 2 bases, with 12 bases remaining between them. There are 14 residues in the CDR3. CDR3 region: CASSAQRVTYEQYF. In DNA, the CDR3 is TGTGCCAGCAGTGCCCAGCGGGTTACCTACGAGCAGTACTTC.

The V and J genes are TRBV12-3 or TRBV12-4 and TRBJ1-2; TRBD1 agrees at 8 bases. The CDR3 covers 15 residues. V shed 10 bases, J shed 4 bases, and the junction held 14 bases outside the gene matches. The CDR3 region has the DNA TGTGCCATCCCTTTGGGGACAGGCCCTCCCTATGGCTACACCTTC. This encodes CAIPLGTGPPYGYTF.

This clonotype was observed a few times. This chain connects TRBV6-6 to TRBJ2-3; 8 bases map to TRBD2. Germline CDR1 MNHNY, CDR2 SVGAGI (reference sequence). V trimming: 2 bases; J trimming: 1 base; junction bases outside the gene matches: 8. CDR3 size: 17 residues. This CDR3 reads CASSYGSGEVGTDTQYF. CDR3 bases: TGTGCCAGCAGTTACGGTAGCGGGGAGGTGGGCACAGATACGCAGTATTTT.

This clonotype appeared many times. J is TRBJ1-2 and V is TRBV7-9; the match to TRBD1 covers 8 bases. V lost 5 bases to trimming and J lost 8 bases; unmatched junction nucleotides: 10. CDR1 and CDR2 from the germline V gene are SEHNR and FQNEAQ (reference sequence). CDR3 size: 14 residues. Written as DNA, the CDR3 is TGTGCCAGCAGCCCCACTGGACAGGGAGCGGGCTACACCTTC. It codes for CASSPTGQGAGYTF.

With respect to this clonotype: A read error is possible here, since a much larger clone lies one base away. The DNA for the CDR3 is TGTGCCAGCAGCGAAAACAGGGGTGGCTACACCTTC. Its translation is CASSENRGGYTF. The rearrangement joins TRBV2 to TRBJ1-2; TRBD1 matches 7 bases. Per germline, CDR1 SNHLY and CDR2 FYNNEI. With V trimmed by 6 bases and J by 7 bases, 5 bases remained unmatched. The CDR3 is 12 amino acids.

In its sample, this clonotype was seen many times. V usage is TRBV4-2 and J usage is TRBJ2-1, with TRBD2 matching 10 bases. V shed 1 base and J 6 bases; nucleotides not matched to a gene: 3. CDR1 and CDR2 from the germline V gene are LGHNA and YNFKEQ. The CDR3 has 15 residues. This CDR3 is CASSQVAGGLNEQFF. The CDR3 bases are TGTGCCAGCAGCCAAGTAGCGGGGGGCCTCAATGAGCAGTTCTTC.

V and J are TRBV30 and TRBJ2-4; D call uncertain. The J call is doubtful: the DNA matches TRBJ2-5 better. The CDR3 totals 11 residues. The germline V gene encodes CDR1 GTSNPN and CDR2 SVGIG (reference sequence). The DNA for the CDR3 is TGTGCCTGGAGTGGCCAAGAGACCCAGTACTTC. It codes for CAWSGQETQYF.

This rearrangement joins TRBV6-2 or TRBV6-3 to TRBJ1-5; D is ambiguous. V gave up 6 bases and J gave up 7 bases, with 16 bases separating them. Looked up from germline, CDR1 is MNHEY and CDR2 is SVGEGT. The length of the CDR3 is 14 residues. The CDR3 DNA is TGTGCCAGCAGCCGTGATCGGACCGAGCAGCCCCAGCATTTT. It encodes CASSRDRTEQPQHF.

Only a few counts were recorded for this clonotype. This chain's CDR3 is CSASAGGGKETQYF. The CDR3 region has the DNA TGCAGTGCTAGTGCGGGAGGGGGGAAGGAGACCCAGTACTTC. The genes are TRBV20-1 and TRBJ2-5; 9 bases align to TRBD2. The CDR3 totals 14 residues. CDR1 DFQATT and CDR2 SNEGSKA come from the germline V gene (reference sequence). V shed 3 bases and J 5 bases; nucleotides not matched to a gene: 7.

This clonotype has just a few counts. The V gene is TRBV28, the J gene TRBJ2-7; the D is unclear. Trimming removed 2 bases at V and 0 bases at J, with 14 bases between. The germline CDR1 and CDR2 sequences are MDHEN and SYDVKM. The CDR3 totals 16 residues. The CDR3 sequence: CASSLIRASLSYEQYF. In DNA form, the CDR3 reads TGTGCCAGCAGTTTAATAAGGGCCTCCCTCTCCTACGAGCAGTACTTC. Using reference TRBV28 and TRBJ2-7 for the parts outside the CDR3, the full variable domain is DVKVTQSSRYLVKRTGEKVFLECVQDMDHENMFWYRQDPGLGLRLIYFSYDVKMKEKGDIPEGYSVSREKKERFSLILESASTNQTSMYLCASSLIRASLSYEQYFGPGTRLTVT.

This clonotype was counted ten times or more. The CDR3 spells CATSRSKEGIEGEQYF. CDR3 coding DNA: TGTGCCACCAGCAGATCAAAGGAGGGGATCGAGGGAGAGCAGTACTTC. The chain is built from TRBV15 and TRBJ2-7; maybe TRBD2 (6 bases). Between the trimmed V and J ends, which lost 2 bases and 7 bases, there was a span of 21 bases. The CDR3 is made up of 16 amino acids. Germline CDR1 reads LNHNV; CDR2 reads YYDKDF (reference sequence).

This clonotype was recorded a few times. The gene calls are TRBV29-1 and TRBJ2-5; 7 bases are a match to TRBD2. This CDR3 contains 16 residues. Germline CDR1 SQVTM, CDR2 ANQGSEA. CDR3 sequence: CRAGLQEIKLQETQYF. DNA for the CDR3: TGCAGAGCGGGACTCCAGGAGATAAAGCTCCAAGAGACCCAGTACTTC.

This chain links TRBV6-5 with TRBJ2-1; D is unclear. Germline values: CDR1 MNHEY, CDR2 SVGAGI. The V gene lost 10 bases and the J gene lost 4 bases, with 8 bases spanning the gap. CDR3 length: 11 amino acids. CDR3 bases: TGTGCCACTACGGGTTACAATGAGCAGTTCTTC. The encoded protein is CATTGYNEQFF.

As to this clonotype: A much larger clone is a single base away; this may be a read error. The chain combines TRBV12-3 or TRBV12-4 with TRBJ2-5; weak D call: TRBD2 (6 bases). Trimming removed 6 bases at V and 2 bases at J, with 16 bases between. There are 15 residues in the CDR3. The CDR3 loop reads CASRTGERRQETQYF. Written as DNA, the CDR3 is TGTGCCAGCAGGACGGGGGAGCGGAGGCAAGAGACCCAGTACTTC.

A remark on this clonotype: Just one base apart from a much larger clone, this may be a read error. The chain employs TRBV9 and TRBJ2-4; 10 nucleotides match TRBD1. V lost 4 bases, J lost 13 bases, and 17 bases stayed unmatched. This CDR3 is 16 amino acids long. CDR1 is SGDLS, CDR2 YYNGEE, per germline. This CDR3 reads CASSSHGQGGVDTQYF. DNA for the CDR3: TGTGCCAGCAGCTCCCACGGACAGGGGGGCGTCGACACCCAGTACTTC.

Worth noting for this clonotype: Germline is not matched at one junction end, which may reflect a read error. The rearrangement joins TRBV12-3 or TRBV12-4 to TRBJ2-3, with 9 bases aligning to TRBD2. This CDR3 spans 17 amino acids. The chain's CDR3 is CASTLGLAGGLADAQYF. The CDR3 DNA reads as TGTGCCAGCACCCTGGGGTTGGCGGGAGGGCTGGCAGATGCGCAGTATTTT.